This T cell receptor beta chain was obtained from a study of OX40 agonist ivuxolimab in advanced cancers. Across the whole study: Partial response was recorded in three patients: one hepatocellular carcinoma and two cutaneous melanoma cases.

V was cut by 7 bases and J by 2 bases, with 4 bases left in between. The CDR3 has 10 residues. CDR1 SQVTM and CDR2 ANQGSEA come from the germline V gene. Assay: immunoSEQ multiplex PCR; the TCRdb copy retains only in-frame clones and omits some. Seen here are tens of thousands of clones, roughly 84% observed once, and the top ten hold roughly 0.6%. The chain links TRBV29-1 to TRBJ2-3; the D is unclear. The material was CD4+ or CD8+ T cells sorted from blood, obtained in a trial of the OX40 agonist ivuxolimab. This TCR derives from an adult with an advanced solid tumor such as melanoma, head and neck, liver or kidney cancer. The DNA for the CDR3 is TGCAGCGGATACACAGATACGCAGTATTTT. Protein: CSGYTDTQYF.